The next 8 T cell receptor beta chains were all read from a single sample in a study of OX40 agonist ivuxolimab in advanced cancers. Library construction relied on the immunoSEQ multiplex PCR assay. TCRdb retrieved this table from immuneACCESS and kept in-frame rearrangements only. Not all clones are present; in checked studies, unresolved V genes account for under half, and no reason is known for the remainder. This sample holds around 150,000 clones; roughly 92% were observed only once. The top ten clones comprise around 0.28% of the sample. This specimen consisted of CD4+ or CD8+ T cells sorted from blood, obtained in a trial of the OX40 agonist ivuxolimab. These receptors all come from an adult with an advanced solid tumor such as melanoma, head and neck, liver or kidney cancer.

The V gene is TRBV5-6, the J gene TRBJ2-1; tentative D call: TRBD2 (5 bases). The V end lost 0 bases, the J end lost 7 bases, and 8 bases lay between the germline ends. Germline CDR1 SGHDT, CDR2 YYEEEE. The CDR3 has 13 residues. The CDR3 loop reads CASSLAGGNEQFF. CDR3 bases: TGTGCCAGCAGCTTGGCCGGCGGGAATGAGCAGTTCTTC.

V is TRBV7-2 and J is TRBJ2-7; 7 bases agree with TRBD2. V was clipped by 8 bases and J by 2 bases; unmatched bases: 9. Per the germline V gene, CDR1 is SGHTA and CDR2 is FQGNSA. This CDR3 is 14 amino acids long. Here the CDR3 reads CASGFLAVPYEQYF. The CDR3 nucleotides read TGTGCCAGCGGATTCCTAGCGGTCCCCTACGAGCAGTACTTC.

As to this clone: This sample also contains other DNA sequences that code for the same CDR3. The chain combines TRBV6-6 with TRBJ2-7; TRBD1 aligns across 9 bases. Germline assignment: CDR1 MNHNY and CDR2 SVGAGI (reference sequence). The trim removed 2 bases at V and 1 base at J, leaving 3 bases unmatched. This CDR3 is 15 amino acids long. The CDR3 loop is CASSYPGQGSYEQYF. CDR3 DNA sequence: TGTGCCAGCAGTTACCCGGGACAGGGTTCCTACGAGCAGTACTTC.

The gene calls are TRBV28 and TRBJ2-5; TRBD1 might be the D (7 bases). Germline V lookup: CDR1 MDHEN, CDR2 SYDVKM. CDR3 size: 17 residues. V lost 5 bases to trimming and J lost 3 bases, with 22 bases between them. CDR3 in amino acids: CASSPPLGAGGKETQYF. CDR3 DNA: TGTGCCAGCAGTCCCCCACTCGGGGCAGGGGGGAAAGAGACCCAGTACTTC.

J is TRBJ1-2 and V is TRBV5-1; D is possibly TRBD1 (6 bases). Looked up from germline, CDR1 is SGHRS and CDR2 is YFSETQ. The V gene lost 1 base and the J gene lost 0 bases, with 10 bases spanning the gap. The CDR3 spans 15 residues. CDR3 nucleotide sequence: TGCGCCAGCAGCTTGATGCAGGGGCCTAACTATGGCTACACCTTC. This encodes CASSLMQGPNYGYTF.

This clone was seen a few times. The V and J genes are TRBV6-1 and TRBJ2-7; a weak D match, TRBD2 (7 bases). The V gene's germline CDR1 is MNHNS and CDR2 SASEGT. CDR3 length equals 15 residues. V gave up 0 bases and J gave up 8 bases, with 17 bases separating them. The CDR3, as DNA: TGTGCCAGCAGTGAAGCAGGGACACAGGGAGGGAAGCAGTACTTC. Its translation is CASSEAGTQGGKQYF.

The chain combines TRBV20-1 with TRBJ1-4, with no clear D. Germline loops: CDR1 DFQATT, CDR2 SNEGSKA (reference sequence). The CDR3 extends over 11 amino acids. V lost 6 bases, J lost 8 bases, and 10 bases lay in between. CDR3 DNA: TGCAGTGCACCACACCGAGAAAAACTGTTTTTT. This gives the protein CSAPHREKLFF.

This clone turned up a few times. V is TRBV10-1 and J is TRBJ2-2; D remains unclear. With 5 bases removed from V and 2 bases from J, the gap between germline ends came to 15 bases. The germline V gene has CDR1 WNHNN and CDR2 SYGVQD (reference sequence). This CDR3 is 16 amino acids long. DNA for the CDR3: TGCGCCAGCAGTTCTAGTAAGGAGACCAACACCGGGGAGCTGTTTTTT. Protein product: CASSSSKETNTGELFF.